This TCR beta chain was sequenced in a study of shared clonotypes between healthy human individuals. HIV-negative, healthy adults without recent acute infections or vaccinations were the donors. Researchers ran the assay at a deep level. Authors' data handling: Filtering differed, since immunoSEQ gave only junction sequences and no quality scores. Method: immunoSEQ multiplex PCR; TCRdb's copy keeps in-frame clones and lacks some. V, J and clone size are taken as reported in that table, and D and trimming were inferred from the DNA itself. Here the sample spans roughly 1,500,000 clones, 98% being singletons. The V end lost 5 bases, the J end lost 0 bases, and 11 bases lay between the germline ends. CDR1 SSHAT and CDR2 FNYEAQ come from the germline V gene (reference sequence). The CDR3 contains 15 residues.

The TCR was taken from a young man in good health. The sequencing sample was made of naive CD4+ T cells sorted from blood. Subset defined: CD45RA+ positively selected. The chain combines TRBV7-7 with TRBJ2-1; no clear D gene. CDR3 region: CASSPNKVSYNEQFF. DNA for the CDR3: TGTGCCAGCAGCCCCAATAAAGTCTCCTACAATGAGCAGTTCTTC.